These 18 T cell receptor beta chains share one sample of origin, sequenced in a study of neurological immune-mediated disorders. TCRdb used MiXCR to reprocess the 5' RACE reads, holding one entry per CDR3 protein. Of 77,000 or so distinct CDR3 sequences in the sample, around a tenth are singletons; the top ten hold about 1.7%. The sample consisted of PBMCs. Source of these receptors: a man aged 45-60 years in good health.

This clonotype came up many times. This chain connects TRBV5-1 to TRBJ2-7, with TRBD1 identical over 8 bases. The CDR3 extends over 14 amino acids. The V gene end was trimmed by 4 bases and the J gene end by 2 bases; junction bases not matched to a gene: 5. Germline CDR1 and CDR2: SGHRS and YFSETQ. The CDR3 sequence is CASSPGGGTYEQYF. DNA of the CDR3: TGCGCCAGCAGCCCAGGGGGCGGTACCTACGAGCAGTACTTC.

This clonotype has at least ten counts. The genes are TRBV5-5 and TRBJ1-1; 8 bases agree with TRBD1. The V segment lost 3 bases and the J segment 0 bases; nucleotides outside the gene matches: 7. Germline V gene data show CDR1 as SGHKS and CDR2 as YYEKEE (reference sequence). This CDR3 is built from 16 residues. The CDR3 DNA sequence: TGTGCCAGCAGCTATAGCCCGGGACAGGTGAACACTGAAGCTTTCTTT. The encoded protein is CASSYSPGQVNTEAFF.

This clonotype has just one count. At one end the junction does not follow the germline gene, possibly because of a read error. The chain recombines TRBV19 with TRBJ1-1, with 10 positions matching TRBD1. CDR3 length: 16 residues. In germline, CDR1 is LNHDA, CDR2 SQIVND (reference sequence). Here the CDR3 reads CASRQGTGVGATEAYF. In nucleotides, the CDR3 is TGTGCCAGTAGGCAAGGGACAGGGGTTGGTGCCACTGAAGCTTACTTT.

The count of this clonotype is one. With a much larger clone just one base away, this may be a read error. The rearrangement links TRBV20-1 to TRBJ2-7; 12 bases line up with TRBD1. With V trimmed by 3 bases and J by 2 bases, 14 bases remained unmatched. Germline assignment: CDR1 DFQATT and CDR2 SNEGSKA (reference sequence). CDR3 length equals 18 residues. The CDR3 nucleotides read TGCAGTGCTAGGGGGGGACAGGGGGCGTCCGGGAGTGCCTACGAGCAGTACTTC. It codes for CSARGGQGASGSAYEQYF.

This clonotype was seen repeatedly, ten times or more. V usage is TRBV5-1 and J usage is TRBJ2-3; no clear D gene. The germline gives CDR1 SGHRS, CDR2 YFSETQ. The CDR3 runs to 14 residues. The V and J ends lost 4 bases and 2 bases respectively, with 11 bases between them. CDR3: CASSSTANTDTQYF. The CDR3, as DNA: TGCGCCAGCAGCAGCACAGCAAACACAGATACGCAGTATTTT.

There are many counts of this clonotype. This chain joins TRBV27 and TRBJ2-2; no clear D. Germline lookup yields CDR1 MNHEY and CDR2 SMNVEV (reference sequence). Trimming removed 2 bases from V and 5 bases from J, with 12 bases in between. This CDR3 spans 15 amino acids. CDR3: CASSLNWGGTGELFF. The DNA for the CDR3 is TGTGCCAGCAGTTTAAACTGGGGTGGAACCGGGGAGCTGTTTTTT.

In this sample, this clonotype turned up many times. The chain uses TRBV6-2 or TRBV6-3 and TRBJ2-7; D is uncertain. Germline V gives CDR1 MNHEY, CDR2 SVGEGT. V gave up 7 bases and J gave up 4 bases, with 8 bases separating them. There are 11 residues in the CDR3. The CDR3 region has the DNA TGTGCCAGCAAGTGGCATTACGAGCAGTACTTC. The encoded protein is CASKWHYEQYF.

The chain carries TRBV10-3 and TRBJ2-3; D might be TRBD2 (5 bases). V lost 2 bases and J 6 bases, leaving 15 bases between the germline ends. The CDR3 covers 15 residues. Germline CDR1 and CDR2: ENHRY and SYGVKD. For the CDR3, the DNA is TGTGCCATCAGTGAGAGTGGACCCCGCGGGGATACGCAGTATTTT. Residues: CAISESGPRGDTQYF.

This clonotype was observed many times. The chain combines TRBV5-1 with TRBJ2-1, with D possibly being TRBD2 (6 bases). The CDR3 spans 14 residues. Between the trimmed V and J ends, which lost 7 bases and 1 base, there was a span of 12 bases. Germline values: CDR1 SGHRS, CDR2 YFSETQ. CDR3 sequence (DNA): TGCGCCAGCCAGGACGGGAGTTCCTACAATGAGCAGTTCTTC. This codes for CASQDGSSYNEQFF.

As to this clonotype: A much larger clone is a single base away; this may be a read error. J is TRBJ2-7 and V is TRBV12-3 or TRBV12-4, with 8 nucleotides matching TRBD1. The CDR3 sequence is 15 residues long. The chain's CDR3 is CARSLSRQGAIEQYF. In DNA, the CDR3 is TGTGCCAGAAGTTTATCGCGGCAGGGGGCGATCGAGCAGTACTTC.

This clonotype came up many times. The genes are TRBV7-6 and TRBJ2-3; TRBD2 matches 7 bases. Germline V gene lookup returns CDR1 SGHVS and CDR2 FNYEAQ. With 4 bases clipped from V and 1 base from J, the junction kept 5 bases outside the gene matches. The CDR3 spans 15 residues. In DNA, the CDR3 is TGTGCCAGCAGCTCCGAAGCGGGGCGCACAGATACGCAGTATTTT. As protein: CASSSEAGRTDTQYF. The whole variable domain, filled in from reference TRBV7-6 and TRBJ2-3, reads GAGVSQSPRYKVTKRGQDVALRCDPISGHVSLYWYRQALGQGPEFLTYFNYEAQQDKSGLPNDRFSAERPEGSISTLTIQRTEQRDSAMYRCASSSEAGRTDTQYFGPGTRLTVL.

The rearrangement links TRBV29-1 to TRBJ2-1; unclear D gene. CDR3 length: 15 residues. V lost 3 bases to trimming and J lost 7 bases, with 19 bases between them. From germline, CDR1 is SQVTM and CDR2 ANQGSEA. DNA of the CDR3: TGCAGCGTTGATCTATTCGTGTCCTTCGGGAATGAGCAGTTCTTC. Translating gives CSVDLFVSFGNEQFF.

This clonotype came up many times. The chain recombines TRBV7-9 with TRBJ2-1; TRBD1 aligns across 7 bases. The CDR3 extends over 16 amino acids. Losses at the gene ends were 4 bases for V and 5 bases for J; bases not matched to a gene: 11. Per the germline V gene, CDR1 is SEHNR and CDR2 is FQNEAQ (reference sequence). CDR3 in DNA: TGTGCCAGCAGCTCACTTCCGGGACAGCGCGACAATGAGCAGTTCTTC. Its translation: CASSSLPGQRDNEQFF.

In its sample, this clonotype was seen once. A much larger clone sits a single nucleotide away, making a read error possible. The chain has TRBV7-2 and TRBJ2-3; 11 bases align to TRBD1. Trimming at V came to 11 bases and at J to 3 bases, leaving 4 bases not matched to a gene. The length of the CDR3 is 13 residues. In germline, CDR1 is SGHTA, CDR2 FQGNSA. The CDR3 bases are TGTGCCGGGGGACAGGGGGAAACAGATACGCAGTATTTT. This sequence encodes CAGGQGETDTQYF.

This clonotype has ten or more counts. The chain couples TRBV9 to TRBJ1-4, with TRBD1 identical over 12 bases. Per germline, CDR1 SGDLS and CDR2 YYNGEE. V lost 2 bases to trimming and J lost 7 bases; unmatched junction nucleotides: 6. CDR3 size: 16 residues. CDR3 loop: CASSVGQGAEREKLFF. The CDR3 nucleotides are TGTGCCAGCAGCGTGGGACAGGGGGCAGAACGTGAAAAACTGTTTTTT.

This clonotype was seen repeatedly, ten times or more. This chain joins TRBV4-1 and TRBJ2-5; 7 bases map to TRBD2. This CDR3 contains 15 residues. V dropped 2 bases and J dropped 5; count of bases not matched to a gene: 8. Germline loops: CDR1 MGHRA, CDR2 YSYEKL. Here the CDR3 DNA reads TGCGCCAGCAGCCAACAGGGAGGGCCCGGGGAGACCCAGTACTTC. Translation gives CASSQQGGPGETQYF.

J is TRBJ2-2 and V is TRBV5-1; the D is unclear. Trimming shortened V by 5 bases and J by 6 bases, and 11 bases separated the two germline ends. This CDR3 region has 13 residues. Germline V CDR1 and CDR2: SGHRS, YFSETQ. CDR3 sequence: CASRKQFPGELFF. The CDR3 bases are TGCGCCAGCAGAAAGCAATTCCCCGGGGAGCTGTTTTTT.

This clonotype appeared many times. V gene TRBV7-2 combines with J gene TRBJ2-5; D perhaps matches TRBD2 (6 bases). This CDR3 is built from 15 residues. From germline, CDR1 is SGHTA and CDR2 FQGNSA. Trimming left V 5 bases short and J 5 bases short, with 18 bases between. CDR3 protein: CASSLLRRGPETQYF. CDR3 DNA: TGTGCCAGCAGCCTCCTACGGCGGGGACCCGAGACCCAGTACTTC.